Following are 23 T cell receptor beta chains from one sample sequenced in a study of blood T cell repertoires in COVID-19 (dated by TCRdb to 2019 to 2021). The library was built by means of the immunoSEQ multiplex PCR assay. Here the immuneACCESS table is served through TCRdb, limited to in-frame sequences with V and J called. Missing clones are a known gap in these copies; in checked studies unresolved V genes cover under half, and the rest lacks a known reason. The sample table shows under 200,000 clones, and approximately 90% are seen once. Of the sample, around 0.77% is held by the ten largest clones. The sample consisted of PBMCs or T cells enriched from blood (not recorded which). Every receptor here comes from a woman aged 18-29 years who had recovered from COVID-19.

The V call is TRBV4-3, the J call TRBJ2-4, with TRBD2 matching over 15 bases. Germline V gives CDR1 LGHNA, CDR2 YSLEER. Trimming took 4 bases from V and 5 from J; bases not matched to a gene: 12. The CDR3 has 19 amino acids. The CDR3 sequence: CASSLQGTSGRSVENIQYF. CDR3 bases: TGCGCCAGCAGCCTACAGGGGACTAGCGGGAGGAGTGTCGAAAACATTCAGTACTTC.

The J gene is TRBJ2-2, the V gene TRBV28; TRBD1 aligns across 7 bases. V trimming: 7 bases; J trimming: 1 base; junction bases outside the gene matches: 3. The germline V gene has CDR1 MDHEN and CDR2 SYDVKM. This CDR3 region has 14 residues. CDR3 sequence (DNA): TGTGCCAGCACCCGGGACAGGAACACCGGGGAGCTGTTTTTT. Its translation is CASTRDRNTGELFF.

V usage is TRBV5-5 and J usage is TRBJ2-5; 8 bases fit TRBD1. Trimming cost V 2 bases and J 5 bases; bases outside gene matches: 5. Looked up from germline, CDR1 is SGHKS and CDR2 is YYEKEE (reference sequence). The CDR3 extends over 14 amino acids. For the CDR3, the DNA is TGTGCCAGCAGCTTTAGGACAGGGCTGGAGACCCAGTACTTC. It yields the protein CASSFRTGLETQYF.

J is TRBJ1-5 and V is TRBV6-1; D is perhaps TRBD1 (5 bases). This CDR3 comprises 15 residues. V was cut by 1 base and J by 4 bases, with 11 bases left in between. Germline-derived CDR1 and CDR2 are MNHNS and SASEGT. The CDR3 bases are TGTGCCAGCAGTGAAGGGGTGGGGGGAAATCAGCCCCAGCATTTT. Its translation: CASSEGVGGNQPQHF.

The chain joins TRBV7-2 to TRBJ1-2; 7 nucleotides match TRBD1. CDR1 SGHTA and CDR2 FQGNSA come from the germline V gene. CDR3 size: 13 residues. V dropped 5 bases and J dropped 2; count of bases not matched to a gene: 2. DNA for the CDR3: TGTGCCAGCAGCCCGGGACAGAACTATGGCTACACCTTC. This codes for CASSPGQNYGYTF.

The CDR3 protein is CSASSGGAPSYEQYF. CDR3 bases: TGCAGTGCTAGTTCGGGGGGGGCTCCCTCCTACGAGCAGTACTTC. The chain carries TRBV20-1 and TRBJ2-7, with 8 bases fitting TRBD2. CDR1 DFQATT and CDR2 SNEGSKA come from the germline V gene (reference sequence). Trimming took 3 bases from V and 0 from J; bases not matched to a gene: 7. The CDR3 covers 15 residues.

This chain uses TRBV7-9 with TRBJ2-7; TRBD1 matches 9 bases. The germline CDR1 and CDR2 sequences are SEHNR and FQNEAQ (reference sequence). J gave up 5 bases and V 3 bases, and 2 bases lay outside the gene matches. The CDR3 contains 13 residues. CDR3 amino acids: CASSLWDRDEQYF. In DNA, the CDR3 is TGTGCCAGCAGCTTGTGGGACAGGGACGAGCAGTACTTC.

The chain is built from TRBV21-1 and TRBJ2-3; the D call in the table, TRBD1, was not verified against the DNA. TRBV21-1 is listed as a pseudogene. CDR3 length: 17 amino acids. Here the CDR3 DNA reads TGTGCCAGCAGCAAGGAGGGTGGGGGACAGCCCACAGATACGCAGTATTTT. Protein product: CASSKEGGGQPTDTQYF.

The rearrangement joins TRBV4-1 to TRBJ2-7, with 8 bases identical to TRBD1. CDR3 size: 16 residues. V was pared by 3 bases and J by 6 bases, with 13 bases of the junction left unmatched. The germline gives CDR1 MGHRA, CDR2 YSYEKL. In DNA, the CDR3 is TGCGCCAGCAGCCACCCGGAAGGACAGGGAAGGTTCGAGCAGTACTTC. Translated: CASSHPEGQGRFEQYF.

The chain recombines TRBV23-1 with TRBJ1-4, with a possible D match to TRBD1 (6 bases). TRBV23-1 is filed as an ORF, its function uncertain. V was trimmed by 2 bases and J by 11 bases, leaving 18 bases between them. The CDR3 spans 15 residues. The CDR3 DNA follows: TGCGCCAGCAGTCAAAACTGCCAGGGTCAGGGGAAACTGTTTTTT. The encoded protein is CASSQNCQGQGKLFF.

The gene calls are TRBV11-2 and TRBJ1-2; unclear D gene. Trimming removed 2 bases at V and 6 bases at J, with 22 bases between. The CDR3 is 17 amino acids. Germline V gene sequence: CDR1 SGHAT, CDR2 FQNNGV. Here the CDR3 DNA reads TGTGCCAGCAGCTTAATTGGCTTACAGACAAAAGGCAATGGCTACACCTTC. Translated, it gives CASSLIGLQTKGNGYTF.

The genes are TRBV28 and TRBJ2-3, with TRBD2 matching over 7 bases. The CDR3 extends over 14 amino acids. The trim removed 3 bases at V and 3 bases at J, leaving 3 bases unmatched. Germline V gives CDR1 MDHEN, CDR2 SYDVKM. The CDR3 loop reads CASSLGRGTDTQYF. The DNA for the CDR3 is TGTGCCAGCAGTTTGGGGAGGGGTACAGATACGCAGTATTTT.

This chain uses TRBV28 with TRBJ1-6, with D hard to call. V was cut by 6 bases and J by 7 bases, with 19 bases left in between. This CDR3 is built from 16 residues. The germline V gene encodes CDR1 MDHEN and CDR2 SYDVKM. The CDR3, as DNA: TGTGCCAGCAGCTCCGGCGTCCGGGGTGCGAATTCACCCCTCCACTTT. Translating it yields CASSSGVRGANSPLHF.

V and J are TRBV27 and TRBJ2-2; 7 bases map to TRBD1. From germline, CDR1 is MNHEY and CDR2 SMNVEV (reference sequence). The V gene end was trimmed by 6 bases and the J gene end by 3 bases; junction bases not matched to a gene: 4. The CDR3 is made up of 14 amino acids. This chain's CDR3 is CASRTGTDTGELFF. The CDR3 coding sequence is TGTGCCAGCAGAACCGGGACAGACACCGGGGAGCTGTTTTTT.

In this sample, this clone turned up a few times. CDR3 in amino acids: CALSGRAGYEQYF. CDR3 DNA: TGTGCCTTAAGCGGGAGGGCCGGGTACGAGCAGTACTTC. V is TRBV30 and J is TRBJ2-7; TRBD2 aligns across 10 bases. Germline CDR1 GTSNPN, CDR2 SVGIG (reference sequence). V dropped 7 bases and J dropped 4; count of bases not matched to a gene: 7. The length of the CDR3 is 13 residues.

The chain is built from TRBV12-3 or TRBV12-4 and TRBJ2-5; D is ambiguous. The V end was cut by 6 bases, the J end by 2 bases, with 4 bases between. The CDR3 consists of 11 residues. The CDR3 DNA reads TGTGCCAGCAGACTTCAAGAGACCCAGTACTTC. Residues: CASRLQETQYF.

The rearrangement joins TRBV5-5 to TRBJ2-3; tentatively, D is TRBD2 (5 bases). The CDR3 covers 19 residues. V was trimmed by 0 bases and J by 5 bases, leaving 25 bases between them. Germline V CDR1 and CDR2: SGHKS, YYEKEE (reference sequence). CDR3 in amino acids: CASSLASFRSGSLGDTQYF. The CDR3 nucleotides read TGTGCCAGCAGCTTGGCCTCTTTTCGGAGCGGATCTCTCGGAGATACGCAGTATTTT.

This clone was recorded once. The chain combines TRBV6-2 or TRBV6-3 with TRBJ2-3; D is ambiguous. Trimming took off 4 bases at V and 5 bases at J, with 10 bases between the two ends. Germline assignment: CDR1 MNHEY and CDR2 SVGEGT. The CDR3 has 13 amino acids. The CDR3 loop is CASSWLHVDTQYF. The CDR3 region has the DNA TGTGCCAGCAGTTGGCTCCATGTAGATACGCAGTATTTT.

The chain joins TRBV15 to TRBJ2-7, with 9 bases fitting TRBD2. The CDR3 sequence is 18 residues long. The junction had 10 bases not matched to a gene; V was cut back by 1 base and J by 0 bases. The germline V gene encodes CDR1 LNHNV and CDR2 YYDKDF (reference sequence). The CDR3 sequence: CATSRAPTLAGSSYEQYF. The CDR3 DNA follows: TGTGCCACCAGCAGAGCCCCAACTCTAGCGGGAAGCTCCTACGAGCAGTACTTC. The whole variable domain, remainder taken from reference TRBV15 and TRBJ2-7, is DAMVIQNPRYQVTQFGKPVTLSCSQTLNHNVMYWYQQKSSQAPKLLFHYYDKDFNNEADTPDNFQSRRPNTSFCFLDIRSPGLGDTAMYLCATSRAPTLAGSSYEQYFGPGTRLTVT.

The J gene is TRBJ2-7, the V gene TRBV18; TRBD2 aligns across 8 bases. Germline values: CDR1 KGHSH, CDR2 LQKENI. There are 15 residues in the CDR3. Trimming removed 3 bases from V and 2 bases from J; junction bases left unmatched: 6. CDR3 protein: CASSPEREIPYEQYF. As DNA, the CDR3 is TGTGCCAGCTCACCTGAGCGGGAGATCCCCTACGAGCAGTACTTC.

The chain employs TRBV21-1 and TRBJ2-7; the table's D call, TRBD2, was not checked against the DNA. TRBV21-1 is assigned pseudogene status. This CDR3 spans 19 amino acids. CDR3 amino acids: CASSKGVAGFREGFYEQYF. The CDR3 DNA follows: TGTGCCAGCAGCAAAGGGGTAGCGGGATTTCGGGAGGGTTTCTACGAGCAGTACTTC.

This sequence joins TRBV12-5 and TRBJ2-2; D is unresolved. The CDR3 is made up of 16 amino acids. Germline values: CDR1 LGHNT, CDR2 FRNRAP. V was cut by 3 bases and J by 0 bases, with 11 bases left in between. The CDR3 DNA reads TGTGCTAGTGGTTTTCAACAGCCTCCGAACACCGGGGAGCTGTTTTTT. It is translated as CASGFQQPPNTGELFF.

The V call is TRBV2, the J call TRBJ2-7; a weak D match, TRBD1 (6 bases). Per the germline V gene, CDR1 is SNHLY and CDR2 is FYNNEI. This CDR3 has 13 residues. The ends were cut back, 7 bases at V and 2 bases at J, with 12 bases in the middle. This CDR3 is CASTRDTAYEQYF. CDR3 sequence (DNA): TGTGCCAGCACCCGGGACACCGCCTACGAGCAGTACTTC. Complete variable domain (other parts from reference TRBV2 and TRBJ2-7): EPEVTQTPSHQVTQMGQEVILRCVPISNHLYFYWYRQILGQKVEFLVSFYNNEISEKSEIFDDQFSVERPDGSNFTLKIRSTKLEDSAMYFCASTRDTAYEQYFGPGTRLTVT.